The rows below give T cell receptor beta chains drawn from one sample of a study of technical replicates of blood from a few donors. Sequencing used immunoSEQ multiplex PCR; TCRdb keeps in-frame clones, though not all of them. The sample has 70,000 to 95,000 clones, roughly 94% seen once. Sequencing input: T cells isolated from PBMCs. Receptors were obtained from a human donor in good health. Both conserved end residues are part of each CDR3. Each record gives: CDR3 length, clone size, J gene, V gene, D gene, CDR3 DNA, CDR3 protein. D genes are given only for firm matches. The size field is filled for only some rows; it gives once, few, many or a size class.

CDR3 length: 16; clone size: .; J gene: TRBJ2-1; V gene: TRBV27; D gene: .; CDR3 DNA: TGTGCCAGCAGGGGCTCGACTAGTAGTGTAATCGGTGAGCAGTTCTTC; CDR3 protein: CASRGSTSSVIGEQFF
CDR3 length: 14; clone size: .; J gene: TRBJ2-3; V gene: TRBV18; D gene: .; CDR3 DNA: TGTGCCAGCTCACCTCTACAGAGCACAGATACGCAGTATTTT; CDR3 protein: CASSPLQSTDTQYF
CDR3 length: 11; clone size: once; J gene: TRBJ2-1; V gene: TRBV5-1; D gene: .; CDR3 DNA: TGCGCCAGCAGCTTGGCCGGTGAGCAGTTCTTC; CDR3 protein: CASSLAGEQFF
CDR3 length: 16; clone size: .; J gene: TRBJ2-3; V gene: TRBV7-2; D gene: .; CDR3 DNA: TGTGCCAGCAGCTTAGATGGCAGGAGGTGGGGTGATACGCAGTATTTT; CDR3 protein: CASSLDGRRWGDTQYF
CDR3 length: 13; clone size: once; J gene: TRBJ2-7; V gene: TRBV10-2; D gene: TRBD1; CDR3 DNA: TGCGCCAGCAGTGGACAGGGGTCCTACGAGCAGTACTTC; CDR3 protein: CASSGQGSYEQYF
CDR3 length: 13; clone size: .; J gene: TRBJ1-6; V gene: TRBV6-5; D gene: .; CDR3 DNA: TGTGCCAGTCAGGGTTCCTATAATTCACCCCTCCACTTT; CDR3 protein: CASQGSYNSPLHF
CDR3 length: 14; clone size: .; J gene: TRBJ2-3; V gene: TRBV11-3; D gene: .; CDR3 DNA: TGTGCCAGCAGCTTATCCCTAAGCACAGATACGCAGTATTTT; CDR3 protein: CASSLSLSTDTQYF
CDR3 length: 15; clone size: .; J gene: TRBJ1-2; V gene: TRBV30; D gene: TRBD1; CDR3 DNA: TGTGCCTGGTCAATCTCCGACAGGGCGGACTATGGCTACACCTTC; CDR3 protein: CAWSISDRADYGYTF
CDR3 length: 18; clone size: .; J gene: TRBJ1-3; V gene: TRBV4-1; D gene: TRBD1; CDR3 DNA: TGCGCCAGCAGCCAGACCCGGGACAGGGATTACTCTGGAAACACCATATATTTT; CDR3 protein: CASSQTRDRDYSGNTIYF
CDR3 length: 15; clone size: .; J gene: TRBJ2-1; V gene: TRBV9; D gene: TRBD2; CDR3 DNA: TGTGCCAGCAGCCGTACTAGCGGGTACTACAATGAGCAGTTCTTC; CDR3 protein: CASSRTSGYYNEQFF
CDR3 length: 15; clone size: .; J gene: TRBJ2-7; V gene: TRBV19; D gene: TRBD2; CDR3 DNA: TGTGCCAGTACCCTCAGCGGCGGGGGGATAGGCGAGCAGTACTTC; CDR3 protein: CASTLSGGGIGEQYF
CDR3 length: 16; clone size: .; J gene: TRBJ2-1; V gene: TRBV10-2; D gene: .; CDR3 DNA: TGCGCCAGCAGTGAGCGGACAGAAAGATTGGTCGGTGAGCAGTTCTTC; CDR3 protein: CASSERTERLVGEQFF
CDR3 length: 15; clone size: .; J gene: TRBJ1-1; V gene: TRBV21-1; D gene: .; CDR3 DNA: TGTGCCAGCAGCAAGTCGGGGACAGGCGAAAGTGGAGCTTTCTTT; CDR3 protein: CASSKSGTGESGAFF
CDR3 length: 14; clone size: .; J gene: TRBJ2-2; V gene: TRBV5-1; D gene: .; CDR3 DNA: TGCGCCAGCAGCTTGGGTACGAACACCGGGGAGCTGTTTTTT; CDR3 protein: CASSLGTNTGELFF
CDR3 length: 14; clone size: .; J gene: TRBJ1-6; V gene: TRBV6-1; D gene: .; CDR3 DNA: TGTGCCAGTGGAAGGGGTTTTTATAATTCACCCCTCCACTTT; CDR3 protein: CASGRGFYNSPLHF
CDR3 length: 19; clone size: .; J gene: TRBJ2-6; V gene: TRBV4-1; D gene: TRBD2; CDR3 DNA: TGCGCCAGCAGCCAAGATCGAACTAGCGGGGCCGGTGGGGCCAACGTCCTGACTTTC; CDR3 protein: CASSQDRTSGAGGANVLTF
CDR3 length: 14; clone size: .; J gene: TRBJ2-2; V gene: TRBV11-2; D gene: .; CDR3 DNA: TGTGCCAGCAGCTCCACGGCGAACACCGGGGAGCTGTTTTTT; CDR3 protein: CASSSTANTGELFF
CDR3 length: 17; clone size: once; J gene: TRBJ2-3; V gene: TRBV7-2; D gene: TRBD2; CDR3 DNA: TGTGCCAGCAGCTTAAGTAGTCAAGCGGGGGGCACAGATACGCAGTATTTT; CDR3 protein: CASSLSSQAGGTDTQYF
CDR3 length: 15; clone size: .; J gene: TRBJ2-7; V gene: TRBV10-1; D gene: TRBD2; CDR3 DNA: TGCGCCAGCAGTGAGTCGTTGGGGGGGGGCTACGAGCAGTACTTC; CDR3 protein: CASSESLGGGYEQYF